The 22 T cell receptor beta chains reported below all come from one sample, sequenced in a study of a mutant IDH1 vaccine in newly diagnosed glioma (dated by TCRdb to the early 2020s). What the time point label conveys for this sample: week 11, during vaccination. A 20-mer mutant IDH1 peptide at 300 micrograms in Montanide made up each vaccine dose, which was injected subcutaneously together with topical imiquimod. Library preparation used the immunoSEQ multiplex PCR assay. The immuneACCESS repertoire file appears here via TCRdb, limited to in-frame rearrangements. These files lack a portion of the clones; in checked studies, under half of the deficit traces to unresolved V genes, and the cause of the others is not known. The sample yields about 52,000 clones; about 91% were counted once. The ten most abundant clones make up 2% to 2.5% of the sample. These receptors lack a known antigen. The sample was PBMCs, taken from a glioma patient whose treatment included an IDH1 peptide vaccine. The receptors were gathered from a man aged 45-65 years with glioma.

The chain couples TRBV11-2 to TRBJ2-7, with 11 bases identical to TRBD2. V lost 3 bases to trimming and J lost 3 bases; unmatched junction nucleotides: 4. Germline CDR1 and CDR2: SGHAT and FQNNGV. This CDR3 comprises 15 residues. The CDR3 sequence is CASSLGLAEIYEQYF. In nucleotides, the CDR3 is TGTGCCAGCAGCTTGGGACTAGCGGAAATCTACGAGCAGTACTTC.

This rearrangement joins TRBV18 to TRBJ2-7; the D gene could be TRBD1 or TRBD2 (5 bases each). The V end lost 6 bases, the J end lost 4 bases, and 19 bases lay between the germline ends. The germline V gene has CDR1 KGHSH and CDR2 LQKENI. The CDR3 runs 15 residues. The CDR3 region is CASSKDQGVSYEQYF. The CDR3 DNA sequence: TGTGCCAGCTCCAAAGACCAGGGAGTGTCTTACGAGCAGTACTTC.

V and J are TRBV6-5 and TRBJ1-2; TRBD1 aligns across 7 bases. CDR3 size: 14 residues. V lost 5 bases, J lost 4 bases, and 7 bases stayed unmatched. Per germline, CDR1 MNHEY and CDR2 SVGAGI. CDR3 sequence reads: CASSRTGSFYGYTF. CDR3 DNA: TGTGCCAGCAGTCGGACAGGTTCGTTCTATGGCTACACCTTC.

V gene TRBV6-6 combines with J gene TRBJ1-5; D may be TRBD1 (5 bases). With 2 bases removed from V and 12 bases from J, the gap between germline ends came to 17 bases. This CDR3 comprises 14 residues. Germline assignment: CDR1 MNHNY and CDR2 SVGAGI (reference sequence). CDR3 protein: CASSYMKVSGHQHF. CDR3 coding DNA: TGTGCCAGCAGTTACATGAAAGTCTCCGGACACCAGCATTTT.

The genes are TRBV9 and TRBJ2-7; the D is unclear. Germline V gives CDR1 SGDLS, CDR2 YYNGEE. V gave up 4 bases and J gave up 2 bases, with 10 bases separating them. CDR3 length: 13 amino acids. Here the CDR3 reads CASSPSGTYEQYF. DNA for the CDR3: TGTGCCAGCAGCCCTAGTGGCACCTACGAGCAGTACTTC.

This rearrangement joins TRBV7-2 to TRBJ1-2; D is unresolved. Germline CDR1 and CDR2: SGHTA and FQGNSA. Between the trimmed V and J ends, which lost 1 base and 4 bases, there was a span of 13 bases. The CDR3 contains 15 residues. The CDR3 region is CASSLEGSGRYGYTF. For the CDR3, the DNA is TGTGCCAGCAGCTTAGAAGGGAGTGGGCGCTATGGCTACACCTTC.

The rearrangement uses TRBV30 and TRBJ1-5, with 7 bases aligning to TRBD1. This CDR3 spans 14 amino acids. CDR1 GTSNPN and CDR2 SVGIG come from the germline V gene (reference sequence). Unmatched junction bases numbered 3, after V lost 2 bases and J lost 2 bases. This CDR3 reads CAWSPGQGNQPQHF. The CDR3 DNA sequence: TGTGCCTGGAGTCCCGGACAGGGCAATCAGCCCCAGCATTTT.

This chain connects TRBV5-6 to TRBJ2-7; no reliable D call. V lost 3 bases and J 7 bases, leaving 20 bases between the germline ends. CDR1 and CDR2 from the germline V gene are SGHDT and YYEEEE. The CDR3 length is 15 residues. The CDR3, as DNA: TGTGCCAGCAGCTCCCCAAGGACGATTACACGGGAGCAGTACTTC. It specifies CASSSPRTITREQYF.

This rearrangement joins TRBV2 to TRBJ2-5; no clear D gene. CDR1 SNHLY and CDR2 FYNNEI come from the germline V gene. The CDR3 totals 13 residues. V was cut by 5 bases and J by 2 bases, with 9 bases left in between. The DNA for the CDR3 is TGTGCCAGCAGTCAGCCGAGACAAGAGACCCAGTACTTC. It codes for CASSQPRQETQYF.

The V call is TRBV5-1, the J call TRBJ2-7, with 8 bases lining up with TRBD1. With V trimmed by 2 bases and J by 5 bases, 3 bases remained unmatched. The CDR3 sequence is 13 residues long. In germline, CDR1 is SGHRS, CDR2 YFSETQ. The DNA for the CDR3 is TGCGCCAGCAGCTTTGCAGGGGGCGACGAGCAGTACTTC. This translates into CASSFAGGDEQYF.

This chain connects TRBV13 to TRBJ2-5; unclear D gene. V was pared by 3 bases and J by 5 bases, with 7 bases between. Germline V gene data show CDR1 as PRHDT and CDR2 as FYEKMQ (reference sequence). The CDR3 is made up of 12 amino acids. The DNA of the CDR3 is TGTGCCAGCAGCTTTCTATACGAGACCCAGTACTTC. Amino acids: CASSFLYETQYF.

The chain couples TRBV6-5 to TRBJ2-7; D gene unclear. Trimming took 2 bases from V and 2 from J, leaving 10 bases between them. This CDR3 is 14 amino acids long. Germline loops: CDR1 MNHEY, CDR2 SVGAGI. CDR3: CASSYLSGAYEQYF. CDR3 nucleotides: TGTGCCAGCAGTTACCTGAGTGGGGCCTACGAGCAGTACTTC.

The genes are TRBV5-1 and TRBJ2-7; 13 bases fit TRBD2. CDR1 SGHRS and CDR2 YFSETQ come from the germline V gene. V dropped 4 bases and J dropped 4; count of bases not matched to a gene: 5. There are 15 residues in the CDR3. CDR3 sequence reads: CASSTGTSGVYEQYF. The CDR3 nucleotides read TGCGCCAGCAGCACCGGGACTAGCGGGGTTTACGAGCAGTACTTC. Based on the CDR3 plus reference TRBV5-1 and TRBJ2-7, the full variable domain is KAGVTQTPRYLIKTRGQQVTLSCSPISGHRSVSWYQQTPGQGLQFLFEYFSETQRNKGNFPGRFSGRQFSNSRSEMNVSTLELGDSALYLCASSTGTSGVYEQYFGPGTRLTVT.

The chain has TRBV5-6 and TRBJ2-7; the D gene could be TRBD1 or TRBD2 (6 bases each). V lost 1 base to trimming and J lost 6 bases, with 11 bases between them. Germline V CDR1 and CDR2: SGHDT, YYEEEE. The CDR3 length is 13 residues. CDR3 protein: CASSLRGGIEQYF. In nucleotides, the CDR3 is TGTGCCAGCAGCTTGAGAGGGGGGATCGAGCAGTACTTC.

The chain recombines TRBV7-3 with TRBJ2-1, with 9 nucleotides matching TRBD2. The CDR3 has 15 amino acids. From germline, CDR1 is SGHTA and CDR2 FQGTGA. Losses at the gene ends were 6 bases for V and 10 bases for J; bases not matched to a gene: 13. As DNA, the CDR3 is TGTGCCAGCAGTCCTAGCGGGGCTCGTTCGGAAGAGCAGTTCTTC. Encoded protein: CASSPSGARSEEQFF.

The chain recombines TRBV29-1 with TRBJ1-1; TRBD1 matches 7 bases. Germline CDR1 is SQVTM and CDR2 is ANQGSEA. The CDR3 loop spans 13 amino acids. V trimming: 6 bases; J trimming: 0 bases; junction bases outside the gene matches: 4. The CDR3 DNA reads TGCAGCGTGCACAGGGGAGTGAACACTGAAGCTTTCTTT. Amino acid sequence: CSVHRGVNTEAFF.

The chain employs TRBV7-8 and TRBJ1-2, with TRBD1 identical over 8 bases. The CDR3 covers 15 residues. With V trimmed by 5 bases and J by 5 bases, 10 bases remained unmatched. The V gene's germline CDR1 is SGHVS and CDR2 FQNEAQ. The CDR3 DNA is TGTGCCAGCAGCCCTCTTCAGGGGGCTGGATATGGCTACACCTTC. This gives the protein CASSPLQGAGYGYTF.

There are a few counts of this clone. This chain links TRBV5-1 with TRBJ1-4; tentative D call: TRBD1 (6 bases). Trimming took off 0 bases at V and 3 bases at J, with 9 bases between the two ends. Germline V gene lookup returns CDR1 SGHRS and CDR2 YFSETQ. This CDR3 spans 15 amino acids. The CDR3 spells CASSLGGLANEKLFF. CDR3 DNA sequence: TGCGCCAGCAGCTTGGGGGGGCTTGCTAATGAAAAACTGTTTTTT.

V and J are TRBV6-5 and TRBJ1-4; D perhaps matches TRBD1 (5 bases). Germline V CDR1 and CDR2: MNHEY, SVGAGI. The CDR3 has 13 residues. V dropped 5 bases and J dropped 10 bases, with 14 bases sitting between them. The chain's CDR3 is CASSRGVGGKLFF. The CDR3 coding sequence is TGTGCCAGCAGTCGGGGTGTGGGGGGAAAACTGTTTTTT.

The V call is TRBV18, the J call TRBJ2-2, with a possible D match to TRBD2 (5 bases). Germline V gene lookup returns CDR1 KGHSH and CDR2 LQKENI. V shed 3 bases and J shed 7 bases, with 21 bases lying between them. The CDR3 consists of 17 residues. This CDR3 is CASSPTRTLEGIGELFF. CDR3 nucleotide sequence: TGTGCCAGCTCACCTACCCGGACCCTCGAGGGTATCGGGGAGCTGTTTTTT.

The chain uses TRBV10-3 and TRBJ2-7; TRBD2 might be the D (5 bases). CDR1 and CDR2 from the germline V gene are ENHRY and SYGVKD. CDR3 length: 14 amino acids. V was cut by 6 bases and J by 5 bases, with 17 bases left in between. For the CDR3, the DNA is TGTGCCATCAGCTCCGGAGGACCTAGCCACGAGCAGTACTTC. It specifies CAISSGGPSHEQYF.

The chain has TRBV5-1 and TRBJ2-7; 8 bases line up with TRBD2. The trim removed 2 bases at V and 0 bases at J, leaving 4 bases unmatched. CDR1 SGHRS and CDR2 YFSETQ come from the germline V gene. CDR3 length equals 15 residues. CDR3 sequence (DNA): TGCGCCAGCAGCTTACTAGCGGACTCCTCCTACGAGCAGTACTTC. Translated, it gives CASSLLADSSYEQYF.